The 9 T cell receptor beta chains reported below all come from one sample, sequenced in a study of T cell responses to AZD1222 COVID-19 vaccine. TCRdb's copy holds only in-frame clones and misses some; the assay was immunoSEQ multiplex PCR. The table has 150,000 to 200,000 clones, approximately 90% seen once; the top ten hold roughly 26%. Sample: peripheral blood, taken 28 days after the second AZD1222 dose. The receptor source for this set is an adult who received the AZD1222 COVID-19 vaccine.

V usage is TRBV18 and J usage is TRBJ2-1, with 10 positions matching TRBD1. The V gene end was trimmed by 1 base and the J gene end by 9 bases; junction bases not matched to a gene: 9. Germline CDR1 KGHSH, CDR2 LQKENI. The CDR3 extends over 16 amino acids. DNA of the CDR3: TGTGCCAGCTCACCACGGCGACAGGGGGCGACGGCTGAGCAGTTCTTC. It specifies CASSPRRQGATAEQFF.

The chain is built from TRBV27 and TRBJ1-1, with TRBD1 as a possible D gene (6 bases). Germline loops: CDR1 MNHEY, CDR2 SMNVEV (reference sequence). This CDR3 spans 13 amino acids. Trimming shortened V by 10 bases and J by 4 bases, and 16 bases separated the two germline ends. The CDR3 bases are TGTGCCACCTCTGGGGGGGCAGTCACTGAAGCTTTCTTT. It encodes CATSGGAVTEAFF.

This sequence joins TRBV2 and TRBJ1-1; the D gene is possibly TRBD1 (5 bases). CDR3 length: 13 residues. Trimming took off 7 bases at V and 5 bases at J, with 14 bases between the two ends. Per the germline V gene, CDR1 is SNHLY and CDR2 is FYNNEI. The CDR3 DNA is TGTGCCAGCACCCAGGGAGTTTGGACTGAAGCTTTCTTT. It is translated as CASTQGVWTEAFF. Based on the CDR3 plus reference TRBV2 and TRBJ1-1, the full variable domain is EPEVTQTPSHQVTQMGQEVILRCVPISNHLYFYWYRQILGQKVEFLVSFYNNEISEKSEIFDDQFSVERPDGSNFTLKIRSTKLEDSAMYFCASTQGVWTEAFFGQGTRLTVV.

The genes are TRBV28 and TRBJ2-7; D is unresolved. Trimming left V 6 bases short and J 6 bases short, with 12 bases between. The CDR3 has 12 residues. The germline V gene has CDR1 MDHEN and CDR2 SYDVKM. This CDR3 reads CASSRALTEQYF. CDR3 DNA sequence: TGTGCCAGCAGCAGAGCCCTTACCGAGCAGTACTTC.

The chain uses TRBV5-1 and TRBJ2-7; D ambiguous. The CDR3 covers 13 residues. The V and J ends lost 2 bases and 0 bases respectively, with 6 bases between them. Germline values: CDR1 SGHRS, CDR2 YFSETQ. The CDR3 sequence: CASSFGISYEQYF. The CDR3 DNA sequence: TGCGCCAGCAGCTTCGGCATCTCCTACGAGCAGTACTTC. The variable domain in full, with the rest retrieved from reference TRBV5-1 and TRBJ2-7, is KAGVTQTPRYLIKTRGQQVTLSCSPISGHRSVSWYQQTPGQGLQFLFEYFSETQRNKGNFPGRFSGRQFSNSRSEMNVSTLELGDSALYLCASSFGISYEQYFGPGTRLTVT.

The genes are TRBV6-2 or TRBV6-3 and TRBJ2-4; D not certain. CDR1 MNHEY and CDR2 SVGEGT come from the germline V gene. The length of the CDR3 is 13 residues. V was clipped by 6 bases and J by 2 bases, with 8 bases between them. CDR3 nucleotides: TGTGCCAGCAGCCCCGGCCCCAAAAACATTCAGTACTTC. It encodes CASSPGPKNIQYF.

J is TRBJ2-1 and V is TRBV11-3; 9 bases align to TRBD2. The trim removed 5 bases at V and 2 bases at J, leaving 7 bases unmatched. The CDR3 covers 16 residues. CDR1 and CDR2 (germline): SGHNT, YENEEA. The CDR3 DNA follows: TGTGCCAGCAGCCCGGTAGCGGGAGCAGCCTACAATGAGCAGTTCTTC. The encoded protein is CASSPVAGAAYNEQFF.

The V call is TRBV18, the J call TRBJ1-1; the D is unclear. Germline V gives CDR1 KGHSH, CDR2 LQKENI. The V gene lost 3 bases and the J gene lost 4 bases, with 9 bases spanning the gap. The CDR3 runs 13 residues. CDR3 region: CASSPEGGTEAFF. DNA of the CDR3: TGTGCCAGCTCACCTGAGGGAGGCACTGAAGCTTTCTTT. Filled out from reference TRBV18 and TRBJ1-1, the complete variable domain reads NAGVMQNPRHLVRRRGQEARLRCSPMKGHSHVYWYRQLPEEGLKFMVYLQKENIIDESGMPKERFSAEFPKEGPSILRIQQVVRGDSAAYFCASSPEGGTEAFFGQGTRLTVV.

This rearrangement joins TRBV5-1 to TRBJ1-4; 9 positions agree with TRBD1. Germline trimming cut 0 bases from V and 6 bases from J; bases unmatched to any gene: 12. The CDR3 has 18 residues. The germline gives CDR1 SGHRS, CDR2 YFSETQ. This CDR3 is CASSLGTGVPRGDEKLFF. Here the CDR3 DNA reads TGCGCCAGCAGCTTGGGGACAGGGGTTCCCAGGGGGGATGAAAAACTGTTTTTT. Variable domain in full (rest from reference TRBV5-1 and TRBJ1-4): KAGVTQTPRYLIKTRGQQVTLSCSPISGHRSVSWYQQTPGQGLQFLFEYFSETQRNKGNFPGRFSGRQFSNSRSEMNVSTLELGDSALYLCASSLGTGVPRGDEKLFFGSGTQLSVL.